One and the same sample provided the 31 T cell receptor beta chains below, sequenced in a study of early T cells in non-severe SARS-CoV-2 infection (dated by TCRdb to 2020 to 2022). The protocol used for the library was 5' RACE. Sequencing used a NextSeq 500. TCRdb ran its own pipeline on the public reads, namely fastp trimming at Q25 and MiXCR clone calling, and kept in-frame beta chains. Each record represents a unique CDR3 protein, reported with the most common genes and DNA among its rows. The sample table contains tens of thousands of distinct CDR3 sequences; only one count was recorded for over 4.5% of them. The top ten constitute 30% of the sample. The sample consisted of whole blood. The receptors originated from an adult who was a healthcare worker with PCR-confirmed SARS-CoV-2 infection or an uninfected control (not recorded which).

This clonotype is deemed medium-sized. The chain carries TRBV15 and TRBJ2-1; 12 positions match TRBD2. The V gene's germline CDR1 is LNHNV and CDR2 YYDKDF (reference sequence). This CDR3 region has 14 residues. V lost 7 bases and J lost 10; bases outside the gene matches: 8. CDR3 sequence reads: CATNPSGRAEEQFF. CDR3 in DNA: TGTGCCACCAACCCTAGCGGGAGGGCCGAAGAGCAGTTCTTC.

In this sample, this clonotype turned up a few times. The chain has TRBV6-6 and TRBJ2-5; TRBD2 agrees at 7 bases. The CDR3 is 16 amino acids. CDR1 is MNHNY, CDR2 SVGAGI, per germline (reference sequence). Losses at the gene ends were 4 bases for V and 7 bases for J; bases not matched to a gene: 15. CDR3 sequence: CASSSRLGTNFGTQYF. DNA for the CDR3: TGTGCCAGCAGTTCCCGCCTCGGGACTAATTTTGGGACCCAGTACTTC.

This clonotype showed up many times. The V call is TRBV25-1, the J call TRBJ2-1; 11 bases match TRBD2. In germline, CDR1 is MGHDK, CDR2 SYGVNS. CDR3 size: 15 residues. Trimming took 1 base from V and 7 from J; bases not matched to a gene: 3. The CDR3 sequence: CASSESASGRNEQFF. CDR3 nucleotide sequence: TGTGCCAGCAGTGAATCTGCTAGCGGGAGGAATGAGCAGTTCTTC.

This clonotype was seen at least ten times. This rearrangement joins TRBV6-4 to TRBJ2-1, with 11 bases fitting TRBD2. V lost 8 bases, J lost 7 bases, and 13 bases stayed unmatched. CDR1 and CDR2 from the germline V gene are MRHNA and SNTAGT. This CDR3 contains 16 residues. The CDR3 sequence is CASSETSGDGRNEQFF. The CDR3 region has the DNA TGTGCCAGCTCTGAGACTAGCGGGGATGGAAGAAATGAGCAGTTCTTC.

This clonotype was seen ten or more times. The rearrangement links TRBV6-1 to TRBJ1-1, with a possible D match to TRBD1 (5 bases). CDR3 length: 14 residues. With 7 bases removed from V and 3 bases from J, the gap between germline ends came to 15 bases. The germline CDR1 and CDR2 sequences are MNHNS and SASEGT. The CDR3 here is CASKDSPSYTEAFF. DNA for the CDR3: TGTGCCAGCAAAGACAGCCCTTCTTACACTGAAGCTTTCTTT.

This clonotype was recorded at least ten times. The J gene is TRBJ2-4, the V gene TRBV7-2; D tentatively fits TRBD1 or TRBD2 (6 bases each). The CDR3 spans 19 residues. CDR1 is SGHTA, CDR2 FQGNSA, per germline. With 5 bases removed from V and 3 bases from J, the gap between germline ends came to 26 bases. This CDR3 reads CASSHSTRGDPSGKNIQYF. For the CDR3, the DNA is TGTGCCAGCAGCCATTCCACAAGGGGGGACCCGTCAGGCAAAAACATTCAGTACTTC. Combining the CDR3 with reference TRBV7-2 and TRBJ2-4 gives the whole variable domain GAGVSQSPSNKVTEKGKDVELRCDPISGHTALYWYRQSLGQGLEFLIYFQGNSAPDKSGLPSDRFSAERTGGSVSTLTIQRTQQEDSAVYLCASSHSTRGDPSGKNIQYFGAGTRLSVL.

This clonotype has a handful of counts. CDR3 sequence reads: CASSLARGLGHYGYTF. DNA for the CDR3: TGTGCCAGCAGCTTAGCGAGGGGTCTCGGACACTATGGCTACACCTTC. The gene calls are TRBV7-2 and TRBJ1-2; possibly TRBD1 for D (5 bases). The V gene lost 0 bases and the J gene lost 3 bases, with 14 bases spanning the gap. The CDR3 consists of 16 residues. Germline V gene lookup returns CDR1 SGHTA and CDR2 FQGNSA.

This clonotype was seen many times. The chain recombines TRBV28 with TRBJ2-7, with D maybe TRBD2 (5 bases). This CDR3 has 13 amino acids. The germline V gene has CDR1 MDHEN and CDR2 SYDVKM. V lost 2 bases to trimming and J lost 7 bases, with 12 bases between them. The CDR3 spells CASSLGVGVEQYF. CDR3 coding DNA: TGTGCCAGCAGTTTAGGTGTCGGGGTGGAGCAGTACTTC.

At least ten counts were recorded for this clonotype. The J gene is TRBJ2-5, the V gene TRBV7-3; D is perhaps TRBD2 (6 bases). The V end was cut by 2 bases, the J end by 0 bases, with 10 bases between. The CDR3 has 15 residues. Germline CDR1 and CDR2: SGHTA and FQGTGA. DNA of the CDR3: TGTGCCAGCAGCTTAGGGGGGTCCTACCAAGAGACCCAGTACTTC. It is translated as CASSLGGSYQETQYF.

This clonotype was detected many times. The DNA of the CDR3 is TGTGCCAGCAGCTTAGCCCTAGCGGGAACATACACCCACAATGAGCAGTTCTTC. It codes for CASSLALAGTYTHNEQFF. The chain employs TRBV7-2 and TRBJ2-1; 9 bases are a match to TRBD2. The junction had 11 bases not matched to a gene; V was cut back by 0 bases and J by 5 bases. Germline lookup yields CDR1 SGHTA and CDR2 FQGNSA. CDR3 length: 18 residues.

In this sample, this clonotype turned up many times. The CDR3, as DNA: TGTGCCAGCAGTCCAGGACTAGCGGGAGGCTTGGATGAGCAGTTCTTC. Its protein product is CASSPGLAGGLDEQFF. The rearrangement uses TRBV28 and TRBJ2-1, with 14 nucleotides matching TRBD2. Per the germline V gene, CDR1 is MDHEN and CDR2 is SYDVKM. The CDR3 spans 16 residues. V trimming: 5 bases; J trimming: 8 bases; junction bases outside the gene matches: 8. The full variable domain, with the rest looked up from reference TRBV28 and TRBJ2-1, is DVKVTQSSRYLVKRTGEKVFLECVQDMDHENMFWYRQDPGLGLRLIYFSYDVKMKEKGDIPEGYSVSREKKERFSLILESASTNQTSMYLCASSPGLAGGLDEQFFGPGTRLTVL.

This clonotype has a count of ten or more. V usage is TRBV4-3 and J usage is TRBJ2-3; maybe TRBD2 (6 bases). Trimming shortened V by 2 bases and J by 2 bases, and 14 bases separated the two germline ends. Looked up from germline, CDR1 is LGHNA and CDR2 is YSLEER. The CDR3 extends over 16 amino acids. The CDR3 region has the DNA TGCGCCAGCAGCCAATCCGGGACTCACCTCACAGATACGCAGTATTTT. Protein product: CASSQSGTHLTDTQYF.

This clonotype was counted many times. The chain links TRBV25-1 to TRBJ2-7; TRBD1 matches 7 bases. The CDR3 is 15 residues long. Trimming at V came to 1 base and at J to 5 bases, leaving 8 bases not matched to a gene. CDR1 is MGHDK and CDR2 is SYGVNS in the germline V gene. CDR3 sequence (DNA): TGTGCCAGCAGTGAATGGACCGACAGGGCCAACGAGCAGTACTTC. This translates into CASSEWTDRANEQYF.

There are many counts of this clonotype. The CDR3 DNA sequence: TGTGCCAGCAGTGAGGGGGTTGCCGGGGAGCTGTTTTTT. It yields the protein CASSEGVAGELFF. This chain connects TRBV2 to TRBJ2-2; D assignment may be TRBD1 or TRBD2 (5 bases each). V gave up 3 bases and J gave up 6 bases, with 8 bases separating them. There are 13 residues in the CDR3. Per germline, CDR1 SNHLY and CDR2 FYNNEI.

This clonotype was counted ten times or more. V gene TRBV7-9 combines with J gene TRBJ2-7; the D gene is possibly TRBD1 (6 bases). The V and J ends lost 5 bases and 0 bases respectively, with 11 bases between them. CDR1 and CDR2 from the germline V gene are SEHNR and FQNEAQ (reference sequence). The CDR3 sequence is 14 residues long. This chain's CDR3 is CASSPRDNSYEQYF. The CDR3 DNA reads as TGTGCCAGCAGCCCCCGGGACAACTCCTACGAGCAGTACTTC.

In DNA form, the CDR3 reads TGCAGTGCTCGACTAGCGTTTGAAAACATTCAGTACTTC. Protein product: CSARLAFENIQYF. V gene TRBV20-1 combines with J gene TRBJ2-4; TRBD2 matches at 8 bases. Germline V CDR1 and CDR2: DFQATT, SNEGSKA (reference sequence). The CDR3 spans 13 residues. J was trimmed by 5 bases and V by 5 bases; bases with no gene match: 5.

Ten or more counts support this clonotype. The chain couples TRBV7-2 to TRBJ1-2; TRBD1 might be the D (6 bases). This CDR3 is built from 12 residues. Germline assignment: CDR1 SGHTA and CDR2 FQGNSA. Trimming cost V 5 bases and J 8 bases, with 12 bases left between them. The CDR3 coding sequence is TGTGCCAGCAGCCGGGACATTAACGGCTACACCTTC. The encoded protein is CASSRDINGYTF.

This clonotype was detected many times. The chain couples TRBV18 to TRBJ2-7; the D is unclear. Trimming took 2 bases from V and 2 from J, leaving 10 bases between them. Germline assignment: CDR1 KGHSH and CDR2 LQKENI. The CDR3 sequence is 14 residues long. CDR3 nucleotide sequence: TGTGCCAGCTCACCAGAAAGACGGACCTACGAGCAGTACTTC. Residues: CASSPERRTYEQYF. Drawing the rest from reference TRBV18 and TRBJ2-7, the complete variable domain is NAGVMQNPRHLVRRRGQEARLRCSPMKGHSHVYWYRQLPEEGLKFMVYLQKENIIDESGMPKERFSAEFPKEGPSILRIQQVVRGDSAAYFCASSPERRTYEQYFGPGTRLTVT.

This clonotype was found many times. This chain joins TRBV7-3 and TRBJ2-7, with a weak D call TRBD1 (5 bases). The CDR3 is 13 residues long. V was pared by 4 bases and J by 6 bases, with 13 bases between. In germline, CDR1 is SGHTA, CDR2 FQGTGA. Here the CDR3 reads CASSSSRGFEQYF. For the CDR3, the DNA is TGTGCCAGCAGCTCCTCTAGGGGCTTCGAGCAGTACTTC.

This clonotype was detected ten times or more. CDR3: CASSPTGGDTEAFF. CDR3 nucleotides: TGTGCCAGCTCACCTACAGGGGGTGACACTGAAGCTTTCTTT. The rearrangement joins TRBV18 to TRBJ1-1; 8 bases fit TRBD1. The CDR3 runs 14 residues. After removal of 3 bases from V and 3 bases from J, the junction contained 3 bases not matched to a gene. Per germline, CDR1 KGHSH and CDR2 LQKENI.

This clonotype appeared a few times. The gene calls are TRBV19 and TRBJ1-2, with a tentative D call TRBD1 (6 bases). The V and J ends lost 5 bases and 4 bases respectively, with 20 bases between them. The germline V gene encodes CDR1 LNHDA and CDR2 SQIVND (reference sequence). The CDR3 extends over 16 amino acids. CDR3 loop: CASSAPGHQSFYGYTF. CDR3 DNA sequence: TGTGCCAGTAGTGCCCCGGGACACCAATCTTTCTATGGCTACACCTTC.

This clonotype appeared many times. The rearrangement links TRBV10-3 to TRBJ2-7; D remains ambiguous. The CDR3 is made up of 12 amino acids. Trimming cost V 1 base and J 5 bases, with 6 bases left between them. Germline values: CDR1 ENHRY, CDR2 SYGVKD. The CDR3 loop is CAISEWQDEQYF. The CDR3 DNA sequence: TGTGCCATCAGTGAGTGGCAGGACGAGCAGTACTTC.

This clonotype has more than one count but fewer than ten. V gene TRBV20-1 combines with J gene TRBJ2-6, with D maybe TRBD1 (5 bases). CDR3 length equals 15 residues. The V gene lost 0 bases and the J gene lost 3 bases, with 9 bases spanning the gap. Germline CDR1 DFQATT, CDR2 SNEGSKA (reference sequence). The CDR3 DNA follows: TGCAGTGCTAGAGATTCTCAGGGTGGGGCCAACGTCCTGACTTTC. Translated: CSARDSQGGANVLTF.

In its sample, this clonotype was seen many times. V gene TRBV11-2 combines with J gene TRBJ2-3; D remains ambiguous. This CDR3 has 16 amino acids. Germline CDR1 and CDR2: SGHAT and FQNNGV. Deletions cut 5 bases from V and 1 base from J, with 16 bases between. CDR3 nucleotide sequence: TGTGCCAGCAGCGACCCAAGGCAGATACGCACAGATACGCAGTATTTT. Residues: CASSDPRQIRTDTQYF.

This clonotype was detected many times. The chain carries TRBV6-5 and TRBJ1-5; no reliable D call. The germline V gene has CDR1 MNHEY and CDR2 SVGAGI. V lost 0 bases, J lost 2 bases, and 11 bases lay in between. The CDR3 sequence is 16 residues long. Here the CDR3 reads CASSYSYSVGNQPQHF. The CDR3 coding sequence is TGTGCCAGCAGTTACTCCTACAGCGTCGGCAATCAGCCCCAGCATTTT.

The gene calls are TRBV6-5 and TRBJ1-4; tentative D call: TRBD1 (5 bases). CDR3 length: 13 amino acids. Trimming took off 10 bases at V and 1 base at J, with 10 bases between the two ends. From germline, CDR1 is MNHEY and CDR2 SVGAGI. CDR3 nucleotide sequence: TGTGCCACGTCAGGGAGAACTAATGAAAAACTGTTTTTT. Residues: CATSGRTNEKLFF.

This clonotype appeared many times. The chain couples TRBV9 to TRBJ2-1; 16 positions agree with TRBD2. Germline assignment: CDR1 SGDLS and CDR2 YYNGEE. The junction had 11 bases not matched to a gene; V was cut back by 3 bases and J by 5 bases. The CDR3 contains 19 residues. Here the CDR3 reads CASSGPGLAGGRINNEQFF. The CDR3 DNA is TGTGCCAGCAGCGGACCGGGACTAGCGGGGGGGCGCATTAACAATGAGCAGTTCTTC. Based on the CDR3 plus reference TRBV9 and TRBJ2-1, the full variable domain is DSGVTQTPKHLITATGQRVTLRCSPRSGDLSVYWYQQSLDQGLQFLIQYYNGEERAKGNILERFSAQQFPDLHSELNLSSLELGDSALYFCASSGPGLAGGRINNEQFFGPGTRLTVL.

This clonotype was seen repeatedly, ten times or more. V is TRBV7-9 and J is TRBJ2-5; possible D gene TRBD1, 6 bases. V shed 1 base and J shed 1 base, with 10 bases lying between them. Germline V gene data show CDR1 as SEHNR and CDR2 as FQNEAQ (reference sequence). This CDR3 is built from 15 residues. Here the CDR3 reads CASSLEDRFQETQYF. The CDR3 DNA reads TGTGCCAGCAGCTTAGAGGACAGATTCCAAGAGACCCAGTACTTC. Combining the CDR3 with reference TRBV7-9 and TRBJ2-5 gives the whole variable domain DTGVSQNPRHKITKRGQNVTFRCDPISEHNRLYWYRQTLGQGPEFLTYFQNEAQLEKSRLLSDRFSAERPKGSFSTLEIQRTEQGDSAMYLCASSLEDRFQETQYFGPGTRLLVL.

The sample holds a few counts of this clonotype. The rearrangement joins TRBV29-1 to TRBJ1-4, with D hard to call. Trimming took off 4 bases at V and 1 base at J, with 7 bases between the two ends. Germline-derived CDR1 and CDR2 are SQVTM and ANQGSEA. The CDR3 loop spans 13 amino acids. The DNA for the CDR3 is TGCAGCGTTGGTGGTGGAACTAATGAAAAACTGTTTTTT. As protein: CSVGGGTNEKLFF.

This chain connects TRBV7-2 to TRBJ1-2; a possible D gene is TRBD1 (5 bases). Germline CDR1 reads SGHTA; CDR2 reads FQGNSA. V was shortened by 1 base and J by 0 bases, with 9 bases between the two germline ends. The CDR3 consists of 15 residues. The CDR3 DNA is TGTGCCAGCAGCTTAGTCGGGACGGCTAACTATGGCTACACCTTC. Translated: CASSLVGTANYGYTF. Together with reference TRBV7-2 and TRBJ1-2, the CDR3 gives the full variable domain: GAGVSQSPSNKVTEKGKDVELRCDPISGHTALYWYRQSLGQGLEFLIYFQGNSAPDKSGLPSDRFSAERTGGSVSTLTIQRTQQEDSAVYLCASSLVGTANYGYTFGSGTRLTVV.

This clonotype has at least ten counts. The gene calls are TRBV7-2 and TRBJ2-3; 10 bases agree with TRBD2. CDR1 is SGHTA, CDR2 FQGNSA, per germline. CDR3 length: 15 residues. After removal of 7 bases from V and 4 bases from J, the junction contained 8 bases not matched to a gene. CDR3 loop: CASNYGLAGADTQYF. The CDR3 DNA is TGTGCCAGCAACTACGGGCTAGCGGGGGCAGATACGCAGTATTTT.